Included here is one T cell receptor (beta chain) sequence, with context. Its antigen is currently unknown. CDR3 length: 15 residues. The germline V gene has CDR1 MDHEN and CDR2 SYDVKM. Trimming took off 4 bases at V and 0 bases at J, with 12 bases between the two ends. This specimen comes from a study of siplizumab effects on memory and regulatory T cells. General study points: There appeared to be greater diversity in naive T cells than in memory cells, and naive T cells seemed major contributors to the alloresponse.

Data came from immunoSEQ multiplex PCR; TCRdb stores just in-frame clones and leaves some out. Seen here are about 100,000 clones, about 91% observed once, and the top ten hold just over 2.5%. Source material: CD4+ T cells sorted from blood. The chain carries TRBV28 and TRBJ1-2; no definite D call. This TCR derives from a human donor in good health. Some clones in this sample may be carry-over from other donors' samples. The CDR3 sequence: CASSSRQLANYGYTF. As DNA, the CDR3 is TGTGCCAGCAGTTCCCGGCAGTTAGCTAACTATGGCTACACCTTC.